This is a list of T cell receptor beta chains from one sample in a study of regulatory T cells in long-lasting Graves disease. TCRdb passed the multiplex PCR reads through MiXCR, listing each CDR3 protein once. Of 510,000 or so distinct CDR3 sequences listed, 12% are singletons. The data also belong to a second study, concerning T cells in Graves' hyperthyroidism and ophthalmopathy.

The input for sequencing was peripheral blood mononuclear cells (PBMCs), taken at new diagnosis, from a patient treated with antithyroid drugs. These receptors all stem from a woman in her 30s with Graves disease. Each CDR3 is given with its conserved first and last residue. The D gene is left open where the match is weak. The size field is filled for only some rows; it gives once, few, many or a size class.

TRBJ2-1,TRBV15,many,-,CATSRDRLREQFF,TGTGCCACCAGCAGAGATCGTCTCCGCGAGCAGTTCTTC
TRBJ2-7,TRBV20-1,many,TRBD2,CSAPRTSGRYEQYF,TGCAGTGCCCCCCGGACTAGCGGGAGATACGAGCAGTACTTC
TRBJ2-7,TRBV6-1,many,TRBD1,CASSPSGTGGYEQYF,TGTGCCAGCAGTCCTTCCGGGACAGGGGGCTACGAGCAGTACTTC
TRBJ1-2,TRBV24-1,many,-,CATRAPLGGYTF,TGTGCCACCAGGGCGCCTTTGGGTGGCTACACCTTC
TRBJ2-5,TRBV28,-,-,CASSPNRETQYF,TGTGCCAGCAGTCCTAATCGAGAGACCCAGTACTTC
TRBJ2-2,TRBV20-1,few,TRBD1,CSASITGGTGELFF,TGCAGTGCTAGCATAACAGGGGGAACCGGGGAGCTGTTTTTT
TRBJ1-6,TRBV27,many,-,CASSSSGTPFALHF,TGTGCCAGCAGTTCCTCTGGGACCCCCTTCGCCCTCCACTTT
TRBJ1-2,TRBV7-9,many,TRBD1,CATGTGNYGYTF,TGTGCCACGGGGACAGGGAACTATGGCTACACCTTC
TRBJ2-7,TRBV6-1,many,-,CASRPDPVGNEQYF,TGTGCCAGCAGACCAGACCCCGTTGGGAACGAGCAGTACTTC
TRBJ1-2,TRBV15,few,TRBD1,CATSRPILKDRGDGYTF,TGTGCCACCAGCAGACCGATCCTGAAAGACAGGGGCGATGGCTACACCTTC
TRBJ2-7,TRBV20-1,many,TRBD2,CSASGVAGPHNSYEQYF,TGCAGTGCTAGCGGGGTAGCGGGACCACATAACTCCTACGAGCAGTACTTC
TRBJ2-7,TRBV28,many,TRBD2,CASTSSPSGTYEQYF,TGTGCCAGCACTTCCTCTCCTAGCGGGACGTACGAGCAGTACTTC
TRBJ2-7,TRBV2,many,-,CASRDRRNPYEQYF,TGTGCCAGCAGAGACAGGAGAAATCCCTACGAGCAGTACTTC
TRBJ1-5,TRBV19,many,-,CASSIYGRAYSNQPQHF,TGTGCCAGTAGTATCTACGGCAGGGCTTATAGCAATCAGCCCCAGCATTTT
TRBJ1-4,TRBV7-2,many,-,CASSPGGGKHEKLFF,TGTGCCAGCAGCCCGGGTGGGGGGAAACATGAAAAACTGTTTTTT
TRBJ2-1,TRBV11-3,-,-,CASGLRDSYNQQFF,TGTGCCAGCGGCTTACGGGACTCCTACAATCAGCAGTTCTTC
TRBJ2-4,TRBV10-3,few,TRBD2,CAISEGTSGRAAKNIQYF,TGTGCCATCAGTGAAGGGACTAGCGGGAGAGCGGCCAAAAACATTCAGTACTTC
TRBJ1-6,TRBV18,few,-,CASSPPGSSRSPLHF,TGTGCCAGCTCACCACCGGGATCCTCGCGTTCACCCCTCCACTTT
TRBJ1-4,TRBV6-1,many,-,CASSEVYDRRELFF,TGTGCCAGCAGTGAAGTCTATGATCGGCGGGAACTGTTTTTT
TRBJ1-5,TRBV7-2,few,TRBD1,CASSEGQGTKPQHF,TGTGCCAGCAGTGAGGGACAGGGTACGAAACCCCAGCATTTT
TRBJ2-1,TRBV29-1,many,TRBD2,CSVELAGAISYNEQFF,TGCAGCGTTGAACTAGCGGGAGCGATCTCCTACAATGAGCAGTTCTTC
TRBJ2-7,TRBV20-1,-,-,CSAKDPGPYEQYF,TGCAGTGCCAAGGACCCCGGCCCCTACGAGCAGTACTTC
TRBJ1-2,TRBV2,many,-,CASSSKRVRERSYTF,TGTGCCAGCAGTTCCAAGCGAGTACGTGAAAGGAGCTACACCTTC
TRBJ2-7,TRBV19,many,TRBD2,CASSSGLAGHEQYF,TGTGCCAGTAGTTCGGGACTAGCGGGACACGAGCAGTACTTC
TRBJ2-3,TRBV6-2/TRBV6-3,-,-,CASSYQSGILDTQYF,TGTGCCAGCAGTTATCAGTCAGGGATTTTGGATACGCAGTATTTT
TRBJ2-7,TRBV20-1,many,-,CSAPARGLGNSPYEQYF,TGCAGTGCTCCCGCTAGAGGACTGGGCAACAGCCCCTACGAGCAGTACTTC
TRBJ2-1,TRBV6-1,few,-,CASSPRGEQFF,TGTGCCAGCAGCCCTAGGGGTGAGCAGTTCTTC
TRBJ2-3,TRBV18,few,-,CASSPIDRPSTDTQYF,TGTGCCAGCTCACCAATAGACAGGCCTAGCACAGATACGCAGTATTTT
TRBJ2-4,TRBV6-1,many,TRBD2,CASSLGTSGRKNIQYF,TGTGCCAGCAGTCTTGGGACTAGCGGACGGAAAAACATTCAGTACTTC
TRBJ2-7,TRBV6-2/TRBV6-3,few,TRBD1,CASSSRQGTIHEQYF,TGTGCCAGCAGTTCGAGACAGGGTACAATCCACGAGCAGTACTTC
TRBJ2-1,TRBV11-2,many,-,CASSRIRGSYNEQFF,TGTGCCAGCAGCCGAATTCGAGGCTCCTACAATGAGCAGTTCTTC
TRBJ2-5,TRBV12-3/TRBV12-4,many,TRBD2,CASSLPTGLAGVVEGETQYF,TGTGCCAGCAGTCTACCAACCGGACTAGCGGGAGTAGTAGAGGGGGAGACCCAGTACTTC
TRBJ2-5,TRBV4-2,many,TRBD2,CASSRALAGGGETQYF,TGTGCCAGCAGCCGCGCACTAGCGGGAGGGGGAGAGACCCAGTACTTC
TRBJ1-2,TRBV28,many,-,CASRSNPGAGGYTF,TGTGCCAGCAGGTCGAACCCAGGGGCGGGAGGCTACACCTTC
TRBJ2-1,TRBV4-2,-,TRBD2,CASSHGTSGNRNEQFF,TGTGCCAGCAGCCATGGGACTAGCGGGAATCGAAATGAGCAGTTCTTC
TRBJ2-5,TRBV19,-,-,CASTKGGTKGTQYF,TGTGCCAGTACGAAGGGAGGCACCAAAGGGACCCAGTACTTC
TRBJ1-5,TRBV7-2,few,-,CASSFHIHSNQPQHF,TGTGCCAGCAGCTTCCACATCCATAGCAATCAGCCCCAGCATTTT
TRBJ2-3,TRBV11-2,many,-,CASSLLWDNTQYF,TGTGCCAGCAGCTTGCTTTGGGATAATACGCAGTATTTT
TRBJ2-7,TRBV2,many,-,CASEPYEQYF,TGTGCCAGCGAGCCCTACGAGCAGTACTTC
TRBJ2-6,TRBV2,many,-,CASSAERPWANVLTF,TGTGCCAGCAGTGCGGAAAGACCCTGGGCCAACGTCCTGACTTTC
TRBJ2-1,TRBV5-1,many,TRBD2,CASSWLAGGPSYNEQFF,TGCGCCAGCAGCTGGCTAGCGGGAGGGCCCTCCTACAATGAGCAGTTCTTC
TRBJ2-1,TRBV28,many,-,CASSLVLGSTPYNEQFF,TGTGCCAGCAGTTTAGTTTTAGGGAGTACCCCCTACAATGAGCAGTTCTTC
TRBJ2-1,TRBV11-3,many,TRBD2,CASSSAGGLVNEQFF,TGTGCCAGCAGCTCTGCGGGAGGATTAGTAAATGAGCAGTTCTTC
TRBJ2-2,TRBV5-1,many,-,CASSLSIGGELFF,TGCGCCAGCAGCTTAAGCATAGGCGGGGAGCTGTTTTTT
TRBJ1-2,TRBV6-2/TRBV6-3,many,-,CASRTTGSGYGYTF,TGTGCCAGCAGGACGACGGGCTCTGGGTATGGCTACACCTTC
TRBJ2-1,TRBV20-1,-,-,CSARDSEYNEQFF,TGCAGTGCTAGGGACAGTGAATACAATGAGCAGTTCTTC
TRBJ2-2,TRBV10-1,-,-,CASSVANTGELFF,TGCGCCAGCAGTGTGGCGAACACCGGGGAGCTGTTTTTT
TRBJ1-2,TRBV7-2,many,-,CASSPGGKGNYGYTF,TGTGCCAGCAGCCCCGGGGGGAAAGGAAATTATGGCTACACCTTC
TRBJ1-1,TRBV7-4,many,-,CASSLDGVGTEAFF,TGTGCCAGCAGCTTAGATGGGGTCGGGACTGAAGCTTTCTTT
TRBJ2-7,TRBV11-2,many,-,CASSLGAGSSYEQYF,TGTGCCAGCAGCTTAGGCGCAGGGTCCTCCTACGAGCAGTACTTC
TRBJ2-3,TRBV28,many,TRBD2,CASSLRAGADTQYF,TGTGCCAGCAGCTTAAGGGCGGGAGCGGATACGCAGTATTTT
TRBJ2-7,TRBV20-1,-,TRBD2,CSAITGTSGSDQYF,TGCAGTGCAATCACCGGGACTAGCGGGAGTGATCAGTACTTC
TRBJ1-4,TRBV20-1,many,-,CSARDRAGTNEKLFF,TGCAGTGCTAGAGATAGGGCAGGGACTAATGAAAAACTGTTTTTT
TRBJ2-3,TRBV7-2,few,TRBD2,CASQTGGSYADTQYF,TGTGCCAGCCAAACGGGAGGGTCTTATGCAGATACGCAGTATTTT
TRBJ1-4,TRBV6-2/TRBV6-3,-,-,CASSLSGGGRPGISEKLFF,TGTGCCAGCAGTCTAAGCGGGGGGGGGAGACCCGGGATTTCTGAAAAACTGTTTTTT